Listed here is a single T cell receptor (beta chain). The record originates from a study of cytomegalovirus exposure and HLA in healthy donors. Turning to the study itself: Across a few hundred genotyped donors, more than 75% landed in the Caucasian-associated ancestry cluster.

It was with 60 Vbeta and 13 Jbeta primers that the PCR ran. Some clones are missing from TCRdb's copy, which holds only in-frame ones; the method was immunoSEQ multiplex PCR. The table has around 85,000 clones, under 90% seen once; the top ten hold approximately 29%. Germline-derived CDR1 and CDR2 are SGHAT and FQNNGV. CDR3 length: 13 amino acids. V dropped 2 bases and J dropped 5 bases, with 9 bases sitting between them. Input material: PBMCs. This receptor was taken from a man aged 50 or older in good health and CMV-seropositive. The chain joins TRBV11-2 to TRBJ1-1; D is unresolved. CDR3 DNA sequence: TGTGCCAGCAGCTTATGGGTGGAGACTGAAGCTTTCTTT. Residues: CASSLWVETEAFF.